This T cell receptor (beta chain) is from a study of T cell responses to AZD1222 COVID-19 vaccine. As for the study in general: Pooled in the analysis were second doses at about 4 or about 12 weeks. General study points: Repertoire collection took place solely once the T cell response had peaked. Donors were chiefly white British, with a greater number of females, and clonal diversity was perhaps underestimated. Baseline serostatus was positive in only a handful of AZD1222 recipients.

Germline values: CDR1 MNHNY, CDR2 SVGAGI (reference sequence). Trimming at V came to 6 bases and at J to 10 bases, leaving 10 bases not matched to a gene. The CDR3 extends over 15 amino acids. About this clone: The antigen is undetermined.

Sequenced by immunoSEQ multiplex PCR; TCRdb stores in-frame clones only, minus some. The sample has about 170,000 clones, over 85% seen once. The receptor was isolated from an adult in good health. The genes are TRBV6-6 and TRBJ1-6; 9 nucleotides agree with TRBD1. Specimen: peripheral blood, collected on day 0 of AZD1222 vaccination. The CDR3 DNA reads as TGTGCCAGCAGGGACTTAGACAGGGGGACGTCACCCCTCCACTTT. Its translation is CASRDLDRGTSPLHF.